This TCR beta chain is drawn from a study of T-cell memory formation after mild COVID-19. TCRdb re-called the 5' RACE reads with MiXCR, one entry per CDR3 protein. The table has about 180,000 distinct CDR3 sequences, roughly 17% seen once; the top ten hold just over 2%. Germline V CDR1 and CDR2: SGHVS, FNYEAQ. Unmatched junction bases numbered 9, after V lost 6 bases and J lost 8 bases. The CDR3 covers 14 residues. This clonotype was counted a few times. Its antigen is still unknown. Points from the study as a whole: Clones from the second wave (peaking day 37) had unconfirmed SARS-CoV-2 specificity. Clones that shrank (day 15 to 85) were balanced CD4/CD8, whereas later expanders leaned CD4+.

The sequence was collected from an adult woman who had mild COVID-19 (a few samples of this study predate the infection). Cell type and time point are not known. The material sequenced was PBMCs or a T cell subset sorted from them (not recorded which). The J gene is TRBJ2-1, the V gene TRBV7-6, with TRBD2 matching over 8 bases. The DNA for the CDR3 is TGTGCCAGCAGTTCTAGCGGGCTGGGGGATGAGCAGTTCTTC. Translating gives CASSSSGLGDEQFF.